The rows below give T cell receptor beta chains drawn from one sample of a study of T cells expressing NK-cell markers. TCRdb re-called the 5' RACE reads and gives one entry per CDR3 protein, without DNA. Its table records about 430,000 distinct CDR3 sequences. Material for sequencing was blood T cells: a sorted CD56 or NKG2C T cell subset, CD4+ or CD8+ T cells, or bulk PBMC T cells (not recorded which). These receptors were collected from a woman between 50 and 59 years old in good health. The CDR3 runs from the conserved cysteine through the conserved F or W.

v_gene	j_gene	CDR3aa
TRBV7-2	TRBJ2-2	CASSPSSGRITGELFF
TRBV27	TRBJ2-1	CASSPLNNEQFF
TRBV29-1	TRBJ2-1	CSVTSGRLDEQFF
TRBV12-3/TRBV12-4	TRBJ2-1	CASSFLTPSGVYNEQFF
TRBV18	TRBJ2-2	CASSLIRDRGSGELFF
TRBV12-3/TRBV12-4	TRBJ2-7	CASSSPLGLAGGIGSEQYF
TRBV11-2	TRBJ2-1	CASRPGTKYNEQFF
TRBV7-3	TRBJ2-7	CASSTGPSDYEQYF
TRBV3-1	TRBJ2-4	CASSQDPGLAGGKNIQYF
TRBV12-3/TRBV12-4	TRBJ1-1	CASTISRDGQAFF
TRBV27	TRBJ1-2	CASSFDGVRGYTF
TRBV12-3/TRBV12-4	TRBJ2-1	CASSLALRLVNEQFF
TRBV12-3/TRBV12-4	TRBJ2-5	CASRPPREGLRETQYF
TRBV12-3/TRBV12-4	TRBJ1-4	CASSSGTATTNEKLFF
TRBV7-3	TRBJ2-1	CASSSVAGGYNEQFF
TRBV15	TRBJ2-6	CATSNAPRGAGANVLTF
TRBV5-5	TRBJ1-1	CASSAAWGNTEAFF
TRBV4-1	TRBJ2-7	CASSHDRSGQGAFEQYF
TRBV9	TRBJ2-1	CASSVGGRYNEQFF
TRBV2	TRBJ1-2	CASSEIRRQGEGYTF
TRBV12-5	TRBJ2-3	CASGRELRTDTQYF
TRBV5-6	TRBJ1-2	CASSYLTGEGGYTF
TRBV7-7	TRBJ2-3	CASSPDRVGTQYF
TRBV5-1	TRBJ2-5	CASSLGPSKQETQYF
TRBV29-1	TRBJ2-3	CSVGRAGGSDTQYF
TRBV27	TRBJ2-1	CASTSEGTSLPYEQFF
TRBV5-1	TRBJ2-7	CASSRDRGRNEQYF
TRBV2	TRBJ2-1	CASSVGSLQFF
TRBV12-3/TRBV12-4	TRBJ1-1	CASSPGENTEAFF
TRBV5-1	TRBJ2-3	CASSLRSINGDTQYF
TRBV25-1	TRBJ1-3	CASSPRDWSSGNTIYF
TRBV5-6	TRBJ2-2	CASSSWGSFANTGELFF
TRBV30	TRBJ2-5	CARTAGETQYF
TRBV7-9	TRBJ2-1	CASSLGSGRAASYNEQFF
TRBV5-1	TRBJ2-1	CASSPTDGSYNEQFF
TRBV3-1	TRBJ2-3	CASSQEAAFGGVTDTQYF
TRBV15	TRBJ1-2	CATSRDRGKGGYTF
TRBV7-7	TRBJ2-5	CASSLSTLRQETQYF
TRBV7-3	TRBJ2-3	CASSKQTSDTQYF
TRBV3-1	TRBJ2-7	CASSQVVGPPYEQYF
TRBV21-1	TRBJ2-4	CASSPWMAKNIQYF
TRBV20-1	TRBJ2-3	CSARDYSGSVPDTQYF
TRBV6-2/TRBV6-3	TRBJ1-5	CASSRTGQGGNQPQHF
TRBV29-1	TRBJ1-1	CSVGFGTGIAFF
TRBV21-1	TRBJ2-6	CASSKVGIGANVLTF
TRBV5-1	TRBJ1-2	CASSSTQASGYGYTF
TRBV2	TRBJ1-5	CASSDWGGNQPQHF
TRBV20-1	TRBJ2-3	CSARPRGGRSADTQYF
TRBV19	TRBJ2-2	CASSQRAVVAGELFF
TRBV24-1	TRBJ1-5	CATSVAGNQPQHF